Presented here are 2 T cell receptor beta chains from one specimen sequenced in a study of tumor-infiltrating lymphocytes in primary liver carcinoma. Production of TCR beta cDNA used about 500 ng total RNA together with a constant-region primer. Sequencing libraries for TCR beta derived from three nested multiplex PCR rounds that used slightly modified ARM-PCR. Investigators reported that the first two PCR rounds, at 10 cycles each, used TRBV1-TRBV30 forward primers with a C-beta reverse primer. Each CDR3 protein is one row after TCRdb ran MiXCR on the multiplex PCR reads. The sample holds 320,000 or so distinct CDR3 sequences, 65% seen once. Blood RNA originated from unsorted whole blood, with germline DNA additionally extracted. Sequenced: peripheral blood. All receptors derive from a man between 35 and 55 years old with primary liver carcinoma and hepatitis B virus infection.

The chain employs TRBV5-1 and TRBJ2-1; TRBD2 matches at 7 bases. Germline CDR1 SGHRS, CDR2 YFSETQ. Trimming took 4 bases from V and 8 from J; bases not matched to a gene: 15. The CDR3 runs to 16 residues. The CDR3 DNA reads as TGCGCCAGCAGCCCGCGGACTAGAGGGATAGGTGATGAGCAGTTCTTC. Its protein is CASSPRTRGIGDEQFF. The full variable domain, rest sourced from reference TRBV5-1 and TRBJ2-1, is KAGVTQTPRYLIKTRGQQVTLSCSPISGHRSVSWYQQTPGQGLQFLFEYFSETQRNKGNFPGRFSGRQFSNSRSEMNVSTLELGDSALYLCASSPRTRGIGDEQFFGPGTRLTVL.

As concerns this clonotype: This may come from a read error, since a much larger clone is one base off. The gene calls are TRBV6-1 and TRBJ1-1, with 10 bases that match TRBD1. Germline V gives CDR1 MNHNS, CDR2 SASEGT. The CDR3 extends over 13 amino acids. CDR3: CVSSDRTGGAAFF. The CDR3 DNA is TGTGTCAGCAGCGATAGGACAGGGGGAGCGGCTTTCTTT.